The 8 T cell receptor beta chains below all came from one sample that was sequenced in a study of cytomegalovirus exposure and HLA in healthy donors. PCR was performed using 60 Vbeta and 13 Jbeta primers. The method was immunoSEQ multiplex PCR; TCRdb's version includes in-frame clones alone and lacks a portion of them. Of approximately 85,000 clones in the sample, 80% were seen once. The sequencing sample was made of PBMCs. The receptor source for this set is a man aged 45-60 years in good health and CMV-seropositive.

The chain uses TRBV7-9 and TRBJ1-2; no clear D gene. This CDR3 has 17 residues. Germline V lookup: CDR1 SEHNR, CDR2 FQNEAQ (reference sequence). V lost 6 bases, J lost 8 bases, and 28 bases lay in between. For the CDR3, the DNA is TGTGCCAGCAGTCCCCTCGCGGTCTCTGCGGATAATCGGGGCTACACCTTC. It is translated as CASSPLAVSADNRGYTF. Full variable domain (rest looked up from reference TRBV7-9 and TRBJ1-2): DTGVSQNPRHKITKRGQNVTFRCDPISEHNRLYWYRQTLGQGPEFLTYFQNEAQLEKSRLLSDRFSAERPKGSFSTLEIQRTEQGDSAMYLCASSPLAVSADNRGYTFGSGTRLTVV.

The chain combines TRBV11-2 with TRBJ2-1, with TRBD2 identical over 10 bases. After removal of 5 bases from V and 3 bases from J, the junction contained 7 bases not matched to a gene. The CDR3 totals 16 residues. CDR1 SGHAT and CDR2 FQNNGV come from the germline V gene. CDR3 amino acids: CASSRTSGDYYNEQFF. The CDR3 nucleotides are TGTGCCAGCAGCCGGACTAGCGGAGACTACTACAATGAGCAGTTCTTC. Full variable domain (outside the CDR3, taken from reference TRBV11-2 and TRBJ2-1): EAGVAQSPRYKIIEKRQSVAFWCNPISGHATLYWYQQILGQGPKLLIQFQNNGVVDDSQLPKDRFSAERLKGVDSTLKIQPAKLEDSAVYLCASSRTSGDYYNEQFFGPGTRLTVL.

DNA for the CDR3: TGTGCCAGCAGCTTCGACAGGGGCACGGAGACCCAGTACTTC. It is translated as CASSFDRGTETQYF. The chain uses TRBV9 and TRBJ2-5, with TRBD1 matching over 8 bases. V trimming: 4 bases; J trimming: 5 bases; junction bases outside the gene matches: 7. CDR1 and CDR2 (germline): SGDLS, YYNGEE. The CDR3 covers 14 residues.

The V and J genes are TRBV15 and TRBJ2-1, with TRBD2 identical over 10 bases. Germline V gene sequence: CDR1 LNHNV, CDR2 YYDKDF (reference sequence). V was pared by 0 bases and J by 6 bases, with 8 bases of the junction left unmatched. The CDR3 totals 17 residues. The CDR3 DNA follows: TGTGCCACCAGCAGAGATACTAGCGGGGAAAGGGGCAATGAGCAGTTCTTC. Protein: CATSRDTSGERGNEQFF.

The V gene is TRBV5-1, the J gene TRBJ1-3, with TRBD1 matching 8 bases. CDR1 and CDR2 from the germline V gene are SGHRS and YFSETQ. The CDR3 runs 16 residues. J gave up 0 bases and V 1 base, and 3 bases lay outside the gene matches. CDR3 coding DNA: TGCGCCAGCAGCTTGTCGGGACAGGTCTCTGGAAACACCATATATTTT. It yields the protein CASSLSGQVSGNTIYF.

The CDR3 bases are TGTGCCAGCAGCTTAAACCCGGGGGGGGGCTCCTACGAGCAGTACTTC. Translation: CASSLNPGGGSYEQYF. The V and J genes are TRBV7-6 and TRBJ2-7, with 8 bases identical to TRBD2. With V trimmed by 2 bases and J by 0 bases, 6 bases remained unmatched. The germline CDR1 and CDR2 sequences are SGHVS and FNYEAQ. The CDR3 sequence is 16 residues long.

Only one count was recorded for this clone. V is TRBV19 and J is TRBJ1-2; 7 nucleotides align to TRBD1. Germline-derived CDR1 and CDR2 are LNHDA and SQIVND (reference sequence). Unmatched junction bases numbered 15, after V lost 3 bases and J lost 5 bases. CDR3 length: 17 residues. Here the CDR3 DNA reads TGTGCCAGTAGTATTGGGTTGGGGACAGCGGGCCCTTATGGCTACACCTTC. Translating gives CASSIGLGTAGPYGYTF.

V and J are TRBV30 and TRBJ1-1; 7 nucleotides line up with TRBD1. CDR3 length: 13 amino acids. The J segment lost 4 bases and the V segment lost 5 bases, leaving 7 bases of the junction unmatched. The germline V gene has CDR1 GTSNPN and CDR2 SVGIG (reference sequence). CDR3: CAWEGARGTEAFF. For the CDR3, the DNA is TGTGCCTGGGAGGGGGCTCGGGGCACTGAAGCTTTCTTT.